The sequence of this T cell receptor beta chain was determined in a study of cytomegalovirus exposure and HLA in healthy donors. PCR was performed using 60 Vbeta and 13 Jbeta primers. Measured with immunoSEQ multiplex PCR; TCRdb has only the in-frame clones, and not every one. The sample data list around 200,000 clones. Study results and limitations: Researchers reported in a later analysis that a missense DCLRE1C variant was tied to TCR beta V- and J-gene trimming.

This CDR3 is built from 12 residues. CDR1 SGHRS and CDR2 YFSETQ come from the germline V gene. Trimming removed 5 bases at V and 4 bases at J, with 9 bases between. Turning to this clone: Its antigen remains unknown.

Sequencing was performed on PBMCs. The chain uses TRBV5-1 and TRBJ1-1; D call uncertain. This sequence originates from a girl aged 2-10 years in good health and CMV-seropositive. The CDR3 loop is CASRGEGTEAFF. In DNA form, the CDR3 reads TGCGCCAGCAGAGGAGAGGGCACTGAAGCTTTCTTT.